The next 26 T cell receptor beta chains were all read from a single sample in a study of T cell responses to AZD1222 COVID-19 vaccine (dated by TCRdb to the early 2020s). Explained via the paper, the time point label denotes: baseline before first vaccination. The method behind the library was the immunoSEQ multiplex PCR assay. The table was pulled from immuneACCESS by TCRdb, which kept in-frame rearrangements only. Such tables lose some clones; where checked, under half of the loss comes from unresolved V genes, and the rest has no known cause. The sample table records about 140,000 clones; 80% to 90% of these occur just once. Of the sample, 4.5% to 6.5% falls within the top ten clones. Source: peripheral blood, taken on day 0 of AZD1222 vaccination. The receptors here all came from an adult in good health.

The chain has TRBV6-4 and TRBJ1-5, with D perhaps matching TRBD1 (6 bases). The length of the CDR3 is 14 residues. The V end was cut by 11 bases, the J end by 11 bases, with 25 bases between. The germline V gene has CDR1 MRHNA and CDR2 SNTAGT. CDR3 DNA: TGTGCCGGGGAGGATAGGCGGGGGCAATCAGCCCAGCATTTT. Protein sequence: CAGEDRRGQSAQHF.

The chain recombines TRBV28 with TRBJ1-3; 7 nucleotides align to TRBD1. This CDR3 has 16 amino acids. Germline CDR1 MDHEN, CDR2 SYDVKM. Trimming removed 6 bases from V and 1 base from J; junction bases left unmatched: 9. The CDR3 bases are TGTGCCAGCAGATCGACAGGGTGGGCTTCTGGAAACACCATATATTTT. Its translation: CASRSTGWASGNTIYF.

The chain links TRBV5-1 to TRBJ2-1, with 10 bases that match TRBD1. The CDR3 covers 19 residues. Germline-derived CDR1 and CDR2 are SGHRS and YFSETQ. V trimming: 0 bases; J trimming: 4 bases; junction bases outside the gene matches: 13. CDR3 nucleotide sequence: TGCGCCAGCAGCTTGGGGGACAGGGGACTAATCAGCGGTTACAATGAGCAGTTCTTC. Residues: CASSLGDRGLISGYNEQFF.

This chain joins TRBV6-4 and TRBJ2-1, with D possibly TRBD2 on 6 matching bases. The CDR3 consists of 14 residues. V gave up 5 bases and J gave up 7 bases, with 15 bases separating them. CDR1 and CDR2 from the germline V gene are MRHNA and SNTAGT. The CDR3 loop is CASSPAGTFNEQFF. The CDR3 DNA sequence: TGTGCCAGCAGTCCCGCCGGGACTTTTAATGAGCAGTTCTTC.

This clone was recorded a few times. The V and J genes are TRBV5-4 and TRBJ1-1; perhaps TRBD1 as D (5 bases). Germline CDR1 is SGHNT and CDR2 is YYREEE (reference sequence). CDR3 length equals 15 residues. Trimming pared 0 bases from V and 0 bases from J, leaving 9 bases between. CDR3 protein: CASSLGRAMNTEAFF. In DNA form, the CDR3 reads TGTGCCAGCAGCTTGGGCAGGGCCATGAACACTGAAGCTTTCTTT.

The rearrangement joins TRBV6-6 to TRBJ1-2; TRBD1 might be the D (6 bases). The V end was cut by 0 bases, the J end by 0 bases, with 11 bases between. Germline CDR1 MNHNY, CDR2 SVGAGI (reference sequence). The CDR3 loop spans 16 amino acids. As DNA, the CDR3 is TGTGCCAGCAGTTACTCCCAGGGGCCGTCTAACTATGGCTACACCTTC. Translation: CASSYSQGPSNYGYTF.

The chain joins TRBV9 to TRBJ2-2; 16 positions match TRBD2. CDR1 is SGDLS, CDR2 YYNGEE, per germline. With 3 bases clipped from V and 6 bases from J, the junction kept 8 bases outside the gene matches. There are 18 residues in the CDR3. This chain's CDR3 is CASSAGLAGGPRAGELFF. CDR3 in DNA: TGTGCCAGCAGCGCGGGACTAGCGGGAGGGCCTCGTGCCGGGGAGCTGTTTTTT. The full variable domain, its missing parts supplied by reference TRBV9 and TRBJ2-2, is DSGVTQTPKHLITATGQRVTLRCSPRSGDLSVYWYQQSLDQGLQFLIQYYNGEERAKGNILERFSAQQFPDLHSELNLSSLELGDSALYFCASSAGLAGGPRAGELFFGEGSRLTVL.

V usage is TRBV18 and J usage is TRBJ1-4; D ambiguous. Trimming cost V 8 bases and J 0 bases, with 10 bases left between them. The CDR3 is made up of 14 amino acids. Germline loops: CDR1 KGHSH, CDR2 LQKENI. The CDR3: CASTYSATNEKLFF. CDR3 DNA sequence: TGTGCCAGCACCTACAGTGCAACTAATGAAAAACTGTTTTTT.

This clone has just one count. The chain links TRBV4-3 to TRBJ1-2; 8 bases are shared with TRBD1. Germline V gene data show CDR1 as LGHNA and CDR2 as YSLEER. The CDR3 has 16 residues. V shed 5 bases and J 0 bases; nucleotides not matched to a gene: 8. In nucleotides, the CDR3 is TGCGCCAGCAGCACCCAAGACAGGGGCGCTAACTATGGCTACACCTTC. Translation: CASSTQDRGANYGYTF.

The chain joins TRBV18 to TRBJ2-6, with a tentative D call TRBD2 (6 bases). This CDR3 is 16 amino acids long. In germline, CDR1 is KGHSH, CDR2 LQKENI. With 3 bases removed from V and 2 bases from J, the gap between germline ends came to 11 bases. The CDR3 reads CASSPLGGAGANVLTF. The CDR3 coding sequence is TGTGCCAGCTCACCCCTCGGCGGGGCTGGGGCCAACGTCCTGACTTTC.

V and J are TRBV25-1 and TRBJ2-7; D perhaps matches TRBD1 (5 bases). The CDR3 sequence is 14 residues long. Germline V CDR1 and CDR2: MGHDK, SYGVNS. With 4 bases removed from V and 3 bases from J, the gap between germline ends came to 13 bases. CDR3 sequence reads: CASSGRQNHYEQYF. CDR3 DNA: TGTGCCAGCAGTGGTAGACAGAATCACTACGAGCAGTACTTC.

J is TRBJ2-2 and V is TRBV7-3; D possibly corresponds to TRBD2 (6 bases). This CDR3 contains 17 residues. Per germline, CDR1 SGHTA and CDR2 FQGTGA. Deletions cut 4 bases from V and 1 base from J, with 16 bases between. In nucleotides, the CDR3 is TGTGCCAGCAGCTCCCGAGGAGGGGCAGGGAACACCGGGGAGCTGTTTTTT. Translating it yields CASSSRGGAGNTGELFF.

The V call is TRBV7-2, the J call TRBJ1-2; tentatively, D is TRBD1 (6 bases). Trimming took 10 bases from V and 2 from J, leaving 17 bases between them. The CDR3 is 14 amino acids. Germline V gene lookup returns CDR1 SGHTA and CDR2 FQGNSA. CDR3: CATTLGGENYGYTF. The CDR3 region has the DNA TGTGCCACCACCCTAGGGGGGGAGAACTATGGCTACACCTTC.

This clone was seen only once. V and J are TRBV4-2 and TRBJ2-6; perhaps TRBD2 as D (6 bases). Between the trimmed V and J ends, which lost 1 base and 3 bases, there was a span of 22 bases. CDR3 size: 20 residues. Germline loops: CDR1 LGHNA, CDR2 YNFKEQ. CDR3 coding DNA: TGTGCCAGCAGCCAAGTTGGCGCGGGAAATAGAAAGAGTGGGGCCAACGTCCTGACTTTC. Amino acids: CASSQVGAGNRKSGANVLTF.

This rearrangement joins TRBV6-5 to TRBJ2-7, with D perhaps TRBD1 (5 bases). Germline-derived CDR1 and CDR2 are MNHEY and SVGAGI. The germline V and J ends were trimmed by 6 bases and 2 bases, with 14 bases remaining between them. The CDR3 loop spans 14 amino acids. CDR3 DNA: TGTGCCAGCAGCCCCTCAGGACAAACCTACGAGCAGTACTTC. It yields the protein CASSPSGQTYEQYF.

V is TRBV6-5 and J is TRBJ2-1, with no clear D. CDR3 length: 16 residues. The germline CDR1 and CDR2 sequences are MNHEY and SVGAGI. V lost 1 base and J 0 bases, leaving 10 bases between the germline ends. The CDR3 loop reads CASSYFGLSSYNEQFF. The CDR3 DNA sequence: TGTGCCAGCAGTTACTTCGGGCTGAGCTCCTACAATGAGCAGTTCTTC.

The chain couples TRBV27 to TRBJ1-2; unclear D gene. The V and J ends lost 0 bases and 8 bases respectively, with 16 bases between them. The CDR3 has 15 amino acids. Per germline, CDR1 MNHEY and CDR2 SMNVEV (reference sequence). Written as DNA, the CDR3 is TGTGCCAGCAGTTTATCCGTCCACAGCCAGAGGGGCTACACCTTC. This gives the protein CASSLSVHSQRGYTF.

As DNA, the CDR3 is TGTGCCACCAGCAGAGCGGGGACAGCTATCAGTCTCTATGGCTACACCTTC. Translated: CATSRAGTAISLYGYTF. The chain links TRBV15 to TRBJ1-2; 7 bases line up with TRBD1. The CDR3 spans 17 residues. The germline V gene encodes CDR1 LNHNV and CDR2 YYDKDF (reference sequence). The junction had 12 bases not matched to a gene; V was cut back by 1 base and J by 4 bases.

This sequence joins TRBV15 and TRBJ1-6, with D unresolved. The V end was cut by 1 base, the J end by 0 bases, with 10 bases between. The CDR3 covers 17 residues. Germline V gives CDR1 LNHNV, CDR2 YYDKDF (reference sequence). CDR3 region: CATSRVSRSSYNSPLHF. Here the CDR3 DNA reads TGTGCCACCAGCAGAGTCTCTCGGAGCTCCTATAATTCACCCCTCCACTTT.

The V gene is TRBV9, the J gene TRBJ2-1; TRBD2 aligns across 7 bases. After removal of 0 bases from V and 0 bases from J, the junction contained 3 bases not matched to a gene. Germline V gene lookup returns CDR1 SGDLS and CDR2 YYNGEE. This CDR3 has 16 residues. CDR3 nucleotide sequence: TGTGCCAGCAGCGTAGCAGCGGGGAGCTCCTACAATGAGCAGTTCTTC. This translates into CASSVAAGSSYNEQFF.

V gene TRBV7-9 combines with J gene TRBJ2-6; D possibly corresponds to TRBD2 (6 bases). Between the trimmed V and J ends, which lost 1 base and 4 bases, there was a span of 11 bases. Germline V lookup: CDR1 SEHNR, CDR2 FQNEAQ (reference sequence). This CDR3 has 16 amino acids. The chain's CDR3 is CASSLEAGRGANVLTF. The CDR3 DNA reads TGTGCCAGCAGCTTAGAGGCGGGACGCGGGGCCAACGTCCTGACTTTC.

The chain employs TRBV7-9 and TRBJ1-1; D possibly corresponds to TRBD1 (5 bases). CDR3 length: 13 residues. CDR1 is SEHNR, CDR2 FQNEAQ, per germline (reference sequence). V shed 3 bases and J shed 11 bases, with 16 bases lying between them. The CDR3: CASSFQRGMPAFF. The CDR3 nucleotides are TGTGCCAGCAGCTTTCAAAGGGGAATGCCGGCTTTCTTT.

This clone has just one count. The genes are TRBV11-2 and TRBJ2-3, with TRBD2 matching over 7 bases. Trimming removed 2 bases from V and 2 bases from J; junction bases left unmatched: 4. This CDR3 comprises 15 residues. CDR1 is SGHAT and CDR2 is FQNNGV in the germline V gene. CDR3 nucleotide sequence: TGTGCCAGCAGCTTACTGGGACTATTCACAGATACGCAGTATTTT. Protein: CASSLLGLFTDTQYF.

The J gene is TRBJ1-3, the V gene TRBV10-3; possible D gene TRBD1, 5 bases. Per the germline V gene, CDR1 is ENHRY and CDR2 is SYGVKD. The V gene lost 5 bases and the J gene lost 3 bases, with 11 bases spanning the gap. This CDR3 has 14 amino acids. The CDR3 is CAISRTLDGNTIYF. The CDR3 coding sequence is TGTGCCATCAGTCGGACACTGGATGGAAACACCATATATTTT.

The chain couples TRBV30 to TRBJ1-1; possible D gene TRBD1, 6 bases. This CDR3 is built from 11 residues. Per the germline V gene, CDR1 is GTSNPN and CDR2 is SVGIG (reference sequence). Trimming took off 7 bases at V and 11 bases at J, with 17 bases between the two ends. CDR3 nucleotide sequence: TGTGCCTCTCGGGAGGAGGGGGGGGCTTTCTTT. Its protein is CASREEGGAFF. The entire variable domain, with the rest obtained from reference TRBV30 and TRBJ1-1, is as follows: SQTIHQWPATLVQPVGSPLSLECTVEGTSNPNLYWYRQAAGRGLQLLFYSVGIGQISSEVPQNLSASRPQDRQFILSSKKLLLSDSGFYLCASREEGGAFFGQGTRLTVV.

This clone was seen a single time. This chain joins TRBV6-5 and TRBJ2-7; no definite D call. The V gene lost 7 bases and the J gene lost 2 bases, with 18 bases spanning the gap. This CDR3 spans 15 amino acids. Germline lookup yields CDR1 MNHEY and CDR2 SVGAGI. The CDR3 DNA reads TGTGCCAGCACCCCCACGAGAACCTACCCCTACGAGCAGTACTTC. Translation gives CASTPTRTYPYEQYF.